Given below is one T cell receptor beta chain in context. Antigen: not known. Amplification of TCR beta used genomic DNA extracted from peripheral blood. The V end was cut by 5 bases, the J end by 3 bases, with 17 bases between. The germline V gene has CDR1 SEHNR and CDR2 FQNEAQ (reference sequence). This CDR3 contains 16 residues. This specimen belongs to a study of T cell repertoires in aging, cancer and after chemotherapy. Study findings and constraints: Loss of evenness, beyond lost richness, contributed to age-related TCR diversity decline in cancer patients.

Rearranged V-D-J TRB sequences were amplified with a mixed TRB-A/B primer pool. TCRdb reprocessed the multiplex PCR reads with MiXCR, giving one entry per CDR3 protein. The sample has 2,500 to 3,500 distinct CDR3 sequences; roughly 31% are singletons. The chain joins TRBV7-9 to TRBJ2-1; a possible D gene is TRBD2 (6 bases). Material: blood. This clonotype was sampled from a human donor with a solid tumor. CDR3 nucleotide sequence: TGTGCCAGCAGCCAAACACGGGACTTCTGCTACAATGAGCAGTTCTTC. Protein sequence: CASSQTRDFCYNEQFF.